This record covers a single T cell receptor (beta chain). This entry comes from a study of blood T cell repertoires in COVID-19. Study-level background: Sources were T cells, B-cell-depleted T cells, or PBMCs; the material itself was cDNA or gDNA.

Germline assignment: CDR1 LNHNV and CDR2 YYDKDF (reference sequence). Unmatched junction bases numbered 9, after V lost 2 bases and J lost 2 bases. The CDR3 has 16 amino acids. Sequencing used immunoSEQ multiplex PCR; TCRdb keeps in-frame clones, though not all of them. The sample has more than 200,000 clones; approximately 90% are singletons. The V and J genes are TRBV15 and TRBJ2-7, with 7 bases fitting TRBD1. Sequences were obtained from PBMCs or T cells enriched from blood (not recorded which). This TCR was recovered from a woman younger than 45 who had recovered from COVID-19. The CDR3 sequence is CATSRLKDRSTYEQYF. As DNA, the CDR3 is TGTGCCACCAGCAGATTAAAGGACAGGTCGACCTACGAGCAGTACTTC.